This is a list of T cell receptor beta chains from one sample in a study of human T cells and chemical hapten exposure. TCRdb re-analysed the RACE reads in MiXCR, keeping a single row per CDR3 protein. The data show 89,000 or so distinct CDR3 sequences, approximately 7% seen once. The sequenced sample was whole blood, obtained in connection with sensitization to the hapten diphenylcyclopropenone (DPC). All receptors derive from a woman aged 25-40 years with alopecia areata. Some clones in this sample may be carry-over from other donors' samples. The CDR3 runs from the conserved cysteine through the conserved F or W. A D gene is named only where the DNA matches it firmly. Clone size, where shown, is once, few, many, or a class for clones that have expanded.

J gene: TRBJ2-3; clone size: -; V gene: TRBV5-1; D gene: -; CDR3 DNA: TGCGCCAGCACGGACTTCACCTCCACAGATACGCAGTATTTT; CDR3 protein: CASTDFTSTDTQYF
J gene: TRBJ1-2; clone size: medium-sized; V gene: TRBV2; D gene: -; CDR3 DNA: TGTGCCAGCAGTGAAGCGCAGGACTATGGCTACACCTTC; CDR3 protein: CASSEAQDYGYTF
J gene: TRBJ1-4; clone size: -; V gene: TRBV5-1; D gene: -; CDR3 DNA: TGCGCCAGCAGCTTGGCCCCCCGCTCGGGTGGGGAAAAACTGTTTTTT; CDR3 protein: CASSLAPRSGGEKLFF
J gene: TRBJ2-3; clone size: few; V gene: TRBV6-5; D gene: -; CDR3 DNA: TGTGCCAGCAGTTACTCGTTCTACAGCAGCACAGATACGCAGTATTTT; CDR3 protein: CASSYSFYSSTDTQYF
J gene: TRBJ1-1; clone size: -; V gene: TRBV7-3; D gene: TRBD1; CDR3 DNA: TGTGCCAGCAGCACCGGGACAGGGGGGACCGAAGCTTTCTTT; CDR3 protein: CASSTGTGGTEAFF
J gene: TRBJ2-5; clone size: many; V gene: TRBV20-1; D gene: TRBD2; CDR3 DNA: TGCAGTGCTAGAGATTATCTAGCGGGGAACATCAAAGAGACCCAGTACTTC; CDR3 protein: CSARDYLAGNIKETQYF
J gene: TRBJ1-1; clone size: many; V gene: TRBV7-8; D gene: -; CDR3 DNA: TGTGCCAGCAGCTTAACAGGGAGCACTGAAGCTTTCTTT; CDR3 protein: CASSLTGSTEAFF
J gene: TRBJ2-5; clone size: -; V gene: TRBV5-1; D gene: TRBD2; CDR3 DNA: TGCGCCAGCAGCTTGGGTCCAGCGGGGGGGCCCGGAGAGACCCAGTACTTC; CDR3 protein: CASSLGPAGGPGETQYF
J gene: TRBJ1-4; clone size: -; V gene: TRBV29-1; D gene: -; CDR3 DNA: TGCAGCGTTGGAGGGTTCGGTGAAAAACTGTTTTTT; CDR3 protein: CSVGGFGEKLFF
J gene: TRBJ2-3; clone size: many; V gene: TRBV20-1; D gene: -; CDR3 DNA: TGCAGTGCTAGTTGGCGGGTGACAGATACGCAGTATTTT; CDR3 protein: CSASWRVTDTQYF
J gene: TRBJ2-3; clone size: many; V gene: TRBV7-9; D gene: -; CDR3 DNA: TGTGCCAGCACCCTAAACACAGATACGCAGTATTTT; CDR3 protein: CASTLNTDTQYF
J gene: TRBJ1-1; clone size: many; V gene: TRBV11-2; D gene: -; CDR3 DNA: TGTGCCAGCAGCCTTAATGGGGGATATACTGAAGCTTTCTTT; CDR3 protein: CASSLNGGYTEAFF
J gene: TRBJ2-5; clone size: many; V gene: TRBV6-1; D gene: -; CDR3 DNA: TGTGCCAGCAGTGAAAAAGTGGGAACCGGGACTCGAGAGACCCAGTACTTC; CDR3 protein: CASSEKVGTGTRETQYF
J gene: TRBJ1-2; clone size: many; V gene: TRBV3-1; D gene: TRBD1; CDR3 DNA: TGTGCCAGCAGGACCGGGACAGAATCAGGCTACACCTTC; CDR3 protein: CASRTGTESGYTF
J gene: TRBJ1-5; clone size: -; V gene: TRBV24-1; D gene: -; CDR3 DNA: TGTGCCACCAGTAGCGGCAATCAGCCCCAGCATTTT; CDR3 protein: CATSSGNQPQHF
J gene: TRBJ1-5; clone size: many; V gene: TRBV2; D gene: -; CDR3 DNA: TGTGCCAGCAGCCAGGACACAGGGTCCGGGGGCAATCAGCCCCAGCATTTT; CDR3 protein: CASSQDTGSGGNQPQHF
J gene: TRBJ1-2; clone size: many; V gene: TRBV6-1; D gene: -; CDR3 DNA: TGTGCCAGCAGAACTGGGGGGGTCGGCTATGGCTACACCTTC; CDR3 protein: CASRTGGVGYGYTF
J gene: TRBJ1-6; clone size: many; V gene: TRBV2; D gene: -; CDR3 DNA: TGTGCCAGCACGGAAGGGACCACTGTTAATTCACCCCTCCACTTT; CDR3 protein: CASTEGTTVNSPLHF
J gene: TRBJ1-1; clone size: -; V gene: TRBV20-1; D gene: -; CDR3 DNA: TGCAGTGCTGGCAGGGCAGCTTCTTTTGAAGCTTTCTTT; CDR3 protein: CSAGRAASFEAFF
J gene: TRBJ1-2; clone size: -; V gene: TRBV5-4; D gene: TRBD1; CDR3 DNA: TGTGCCAGCAGCTGGACAGGGGAGGACTATGGCTACACCTTC; CDR3 protein: CASSWTGEDYGYTF
J gene: TRBJ1-5; clone size: many; V gene: TRBV6-1; D gene: -; CDR3 DNA: TGTGCCAGCAGCGGGGGGGGGTATATAGGGAATCAGCCCCAGCATTTT; CDR3 protein: CASSGGGYIGNQPQHF
J gene: TRBJ2-3; clone size: -; V gene: TRBV6-4; D gene: -; CDR3 DNA: TGTTCCAGCAGTGAAGGCCTCAGCACAGATACGCAGTATTTT; CDR3 protein: CSSSEGLSTDTQYF
J gene: TRBJ2-1; clone size: many; V gene: TRBV29-1; D gene: TRBD1; CDR3 DNA: TGCAGCGTTGAAGATCCCGTGCAGGGGGAGTACAATGAGCAGTTCTTC; CDR3 protein: CSVEDPVQGEYNEQFF
J gene: TRBJ1-2; clone size: -; V gene: TRBV7-2; D gene: -; CDR3 DNA: TGTGCCAGCAGCTTAGAAGGGGCGGGTTCCCTCTCTGGCTACACCTTC; CDR3 protein: CASSLEGAGSLSGYTF
J gene: TRBJ1-5; clone size: -; V gene: TRBV4-2; D gene: -; CDR3 DNA: TGTGCCAGCAGCCGTGGGAGCAATCAGCCCCAGCATTTT; CDR3 protein: CASSRGSNQPQHF
J gene: TRBJ2-3; clone size: many; V gene: TRBV9; D gene: -; CDR3 DNA: TGTGCCAGCAGCGTTAGTCCTGGGGCCGTAAGCACAGATACGCAGTATTTT; CDR3 protein: CASSVSPGAVSTDTQYF
J gene: TRBJ1-5; clone size: few; V gene: TRBV6-6; D gene: -; CDR3 DNA: TGTGCCAGCAGTTACGAAGTGGGCAATCAGCCCCAGCATTTT; CDR3 protein: CASSYEVGNQPQHF
J gene: TRBJ2-6; clone size: few; V gene: TRBV20-1; D gene: TRBD2; CDR3 DNA: TGCAGTGCTAGTGGAGGTTTCGGGACTAGCGGAACCTCTGGGGCCAACGTCCTGACTTTC; CDR3 protein: CSASGGFGTSGTSGANVLTF
J gene: TRBJ2-7; clone size: few; V gene: TRBV20-1; D gene: -; CDR3 DNA: TGCAGTGCTAGGGACAGACCCTACGAGCAGTACTTC; CDR3 protein: CSARDRPYEQYF
J gene: TRBJ2-7; clone size: many; V gene: TRBV6-5; D gene: TRBD1; CDR3 DNA: TGTGCCAGCGGACAGGGGAGTAGATCCGAGCAGTACTTC; CDR3 protein: CASGQGSRSEQYF
J gene: TRBJ2-7; clone size: many; V gene: TRBV5-1; D gene: TRBD1; CDR3 DNA: TGCGCCAGCAGCCCAACCGGCGGGACAGGGGACTACGAGCAGTACTTC; CDR3 protein: CASSPTGGTGDYEQYF
J gene: TRBJ1-6; clone size: many; V gene: TRBV15; D gene: -; CDR3 DNA: TGTGCCACCAGCAGAGATCCTGGGCCCGGACCTAATTCACCCCTCCACTTT; CDR3 protein: CATSRDPGPGPNSPLHF
J gene: TRBJ2-7; clone size: many; V gene: TRBV10-3; D gene: TRBD1; CDR3 DNA: TGTGCCATCAGTGAGTTGATACAGGGGGACGAGCAGTACTTC; CDR3 protein: CAISELIQGDEQYF
J gene: TRBJ2-5; clone size: many; V gene: TRBV19; D gene: TRBD1; CDR3 DNA: TGTGCCAGTATGCCCCAGGGGGCCGAAGAGACCCAGTACTTC; CDR3 protein: CASMPQGAEETQYF
J gene: TRBJ2-3; clone size: few; V gene: TRBV4-2; D gene: TRBD2; CDR3 DNA: TGTGCCAGCAGCCTCGGACTAGCGGGGGGGCTGGATACGCAGTATTTT; CDR3 protein: CASSLGLAGGLDTQYF
J gene: TRBJ2-7; clone size: -; V gene: TRBV10-3; D gene: -; CDR3 DNA: TGTGCCATCAGCGAAGTTCACTACGAGCAGTACTTC; CDR3 protein: CAISEVHYEQYF
J gene: TRBJ1-5; clone size: many; V gene: TRBV12-3/TRBV12-4; D gene: -; CDR3 DNA: TGTGCCAGCACCAGCCTTCGCAATCAGCCCCAGCATTTT; CDR3 protein: CASTSLRNQPQHF
J gene: TRBJ2-3; clone size: many; V gene: TRBV5-1; D gene: -; CDR3 DNA: TGCGCCAGCAGCATCCAAGAAAACACAGATACGCAGTATTTT; CDR3 protein: CASSIQENTDTQYF
J gene: TRBJ2-7; clone size: many; V gene: TRBV11-2; D gene: TRBD2; CDR3 DNA: TGTGCCAGCAGCTTCCGGACTAGCGCGGCGGAGCAGTACTTC; CDR3 protein: CASSFRTSAAEQYF
J gene: TRBJ1-1; clone size: many; V gene: TRBV5-1; D gene: TRBD1; CDR3 DNA: TGCGCCAGCAGCCTGGAGGGACAGTATGAAGCTTTCTTT; CDR3 protein: CASSLEGQYEAFF
J gene: TRBJ1-1; clone size: many; V gene: TRBV29-1; D gene: TRBD1; CDR3 DNA: TGCAGCACTGGACAGGGATGGACTGAAGCTTTCTTT; CDR3 protein: CSTGQGWTEAFF
J gene: TRBJ1-1; clone size: many; V gene: TRBV11-2; D gene: TRBD1; CDR3 DNA: TGTGCCAGCAGTCCGGGACAGGCCCCCCCGGCTTTCTTT; CDR3 protein: CASSPGQAPPAFF
J gene: TRBJ1-5; clone size: few; V gene: TRBV7-8; D gene: -; CDR3 DNA: TGTGCCAGCAGCTTCGGGGGCGATCAGCCCCAGCATTTT; CDR3 protein: CASSFGGDQPQHF
J gene: TRBJ2-6; clone size: few; V gene: TRBV18; D gene: TRBD1; CDR3 DNA: TGTGCCAGCTCACCACTAGGAGACAGGGCTGGGGCCAACGTCCTGACTTTC; CDR3 protein: CASSPLGDRAGANVLTF
J gene: TRBJ2-3; clone size: few; V gene: TRBV12-3/TRBV12-4; D gene: -; CDR3 DNA: TGTGCCAGCAGTTTAGCGGGGGCCCTCACAGATACGCAGTATTTT; CDR3 protein: CASSLAGALTDTQYF
J gene: TRBJ1-2; clone size: -; V gene: TRBV6-5; D gene: TRBD1; CDR3 DNA: TGTGCCAGCAGGGGAAGGATGCCGGGACAGGGCAAAGGCTATGGCTACACCTTC; CDR3 protein: CASRGRMPGQGKGYGYTF
J gene: TRBJ1-6; clone size: many; V gene: TRBV12-3/TRBV12-4; D gene: -; CDR3 DNA: TGTGCCAGCAGTTTAGGGGTCCCCGGGTTGTTGAATTCACCCCTCCACTTT; CDR3 protein: CASSLGVPGLLNSPLHF
J gene: TRBJ2-7; clone size: many; V gene: TRBV6-5; D gene: -; CDR3 DNA: TGTGCCAGCAGGGCGGAAAGCTCCTACGAGCAGTACTTC; CDR3 protein: CASRAESSYEQYF
J gene: TRBJ1-1; clone size: -; V gene: TRBV12-3/TRBV12-4; D gene: -; CDR3 DNA: TGTGCCAGCAGTTTAAGTGGAGGGGTGAACACTGAAGCTTTCTTT; CDR3 protein: CASSLSGGVNTEAFF